A selection of T cell receptor beta chains follows, all from one sample in a study of early T cells in non-severe SARS-CoV-2 infection. TCRdb passed the 5' RACE reads through MiXCR, listing each CDR3 protein once. This table has tens of thousands of distinct CDR3 sequences, roughly 16% appearing once. The specimen comprised whole blood, sampled at baseline. These receptors came from an adult who was a healthcare worker with PCR-confirmed SARS-CoV-2 infection or an uninfected control (not recorded which). The CDR3 runs from the conserved cysteine through the conserved F or W. D genes are given only for firm matches. Some rows mark clone size as missing; the rest say once, few, many or name a class of expanded clone.

j_call clone_size d_call v_call cdr3_aa cdr3_nt
TRBJ2-2 NA TRBD1 TRBV20-1 CSARRTGAGTGELFF TGCAGTGCGAGGCGGACAGGGGCGGGCACCGGGGAGCTGTTTTTT
TRBJ2-1 few NA TRBV2 CASSESGYEQFF TGTGCCAGCAGTGAATCAGGGTATGAGCAGTTCTTC
TRBJ1-2 NA NA TRBV27 CARPPRQLGNTF TGTGCCAGGCCACCGCGGCAGTTGGGAAACACCTTC
TRBJ2-7 many TRBD1 TRBV6-6 CASSYSSRDRVSYEQYF TGTGCCAGCAGTTACTCGAGTAGGGACAGGGTTTCCTACGAGCAGTACTTC
TRBJ1-4 NA NA TRBV3-1 CASSHSGLTANEKLFF TGTGCCAGCAGCCATTCGGGGCTGACGGCTAATGAAAAACTGTTTTTT
TRBJ1-5 NA TRBD1 TRBV19 CASADRAWQPQHF TGTGCCAGTGCGGACAGGGCATGGCAGCCCCAGCATTTT
TRBJ1-3 NA NA TRBV30 CAWSWGSGNTIYF TGTGCCTGGAGTTGGGGCTCTGGAAACACCATATATTTT
TRBJ2-1 few NA TRBV11-2 CASSLAGTGNEQFF TGTGCCAGCAGCTTAGCCGGTACGGGGAATGAGCAGTTCTTC
TRBJ1-2 NA NA TRBV11-2 CASSSVRAYGYTF TGTGCCAGCAGCTCGGTACGGGCCTATGGCTACACCTTC
TRBJ1-1 once NA TRBV2 CASRWGANTEVFF TGTGCCAGCAGATGGGGGGCGAACACTGAAGTTTTCTTC
TRBJ2-7 NA NA TRBV29-1 CSTRPSRSKAYEQYF TGCAGCACACGACCAAGCAGGTCCAAGGCCTACGAGCAGTACTTC
TRBJ2-3 few NA TRBV20-1 CSASWSSDTQYF TGCAGTGCTAGTTGGAGTTCAGATACGCAGTATTTT
TRBJ1-1 few NA TRBV3-1 CASSQTAAEAFF TGTGCCAGCAGCCAAACGGCCGCTGAAGCTTTCTTT
TRBJ2-5 few NA TRBV5-1 CASSQIQETQYF TGCGCCAGCAGCCAGATACAAGAGACCCAGTACTTC
TRBJ2-3 NA TRBD2 TRBV20-1 CSASVGGARTDTQYF TGCAGTGCTAGTGTCGGGGGGGCCCGCACAGATACGCAGTATTTT
TRBJ2-7 few TRBD1 TRBV27 CAKLLGQGQFEQYF TGTGCCAAACTACTGGGACAGGGCCAGTTCGAGCAGTACTTC
TRBJ2-7 many NA TRBV18 CASSPSGGPYMQQYF TGTGCCAGCTCACCATCCGGCGGGCCTTATATGCAGCAGTACTTC
TRBJ2-3 many NA TRBV19 CASTSQPGTDTQYF TGTGCCAGTACCTCCCAGCCGGGCACAGATACGCAGTATTTT
TRBJ2-1 NA TRBD2 TRBV28 CASSSGGVEQFF TGTGCCAGCAGTTCTGGGGGGGTTGAGCAGTTCTTC
TRBJ2-1 NA TRBD2 TRBV29-1 CSAISGTSYNEQFF TGCAGCGCGATTAGCGGGACCTCCTACAATGAGCAGTTCTTC
TRBJ2-6 NA NA TRBV5-1 CASSLYPPSGFSSSGANVLTF TGCGCCAGCAGCTTGTACCCCCCGTCAGGTTTCTCGAGCTCTGGGGCCAACGTCCTGACTTTC
TRBJ2-3 NA NA TRBV7-3 CASSLDPRADTQYF TGTGCCAGCAGCTTAGATCCTCGGGCAGATACGCAGTATTTT
TRBJ2-5 many NA TRBV18 CASSPDRRQETQYF TGTGCCAGCTCACCCGACAGGAGACAAGAGACCCAGTACTTC
TRBJ1-6 NA NA TRBV6-1 CASSEAIQDSPLHF TGTGCCAGCAGCGAGGCTATTCAGGATTCACCCCTCCACTTT
TRBJ1-1 NA NA TRBV6-2/TRBV6-3 CASSATLGAFF TGTGCCAGCAGTGCCACTCTTGGAGCTTTCTTT
TRBJ2-5 NA NA TRBV5-1 CASSSQGTETQYF TGCGCCAGCAGCTCTCAGGGGACAGAGACCCAGTACTTC
TRBJ1-6 few TRBD1 TRBV5-1 CASSYGTGGLGSPLHF TGCGCCAGCAGCTACGGGACAGGGGGACTAGGTTCACCCCTCCACTTT
TRBJ2-7 few TRBD2 TRBV20-1 CSASAGVEQYF TGCAGTGCTAGTGCGGGGGTCGAGCAGTACTTC
TRBJ2-5 NA NA TRBV2 CASRETRGEATQYF TGTGCCAGCAGGGAAACCCGAGGGGAAGCGACCCAGTACTTC
TRBJ2-3 NA TRBD2 TRBV5-1 CASSLSGTRGDTQYF TGCGCCAGCAGCTTATCCGGGACTAGAGGCGATACGCAGTATTTT
TRBJ1-1 few NA TRBV7-6 CASSSGKTEAFF TGTGCCAGCAGCTCGGGAAAGACTGAAGCTTTCTTT
TRBJ2-7 few NA TRBV6-1 CASSESVIAAYEQYF TGTGCCAGCAGTGAAAGCGTCATAGCGGCCTACGAGCAGTACTTC
TRBJ1-4 NA NA TRBV30 CAWSDEGLEKLFF TGTGCCTGGAGTGATGAGGGCCTCGAAAAACTGTTTTTT
TRBJ2-7 NA NA TRBV19 CASTSGRDEQYF TGTGCCAGTACTTCAGGTCGCGACGAGCAGTACTTC